One sample yielded the 18 T cell receptor beta chains listed below, sequenced in a study of OX40 agonist ivuxolimab in advanced cancers. The repertoire was sequenced with immunoSEQ multiplex PCR; TCRdb's copy has only in-frame clones and lacks some. The data show fewer than 70,000 clones, 77% seen once. Sequences were derived from CD4+ or CD8+ T cells sorted from blood, sampled in a trial of the OX40 agonist ivuxolimab. These receptors all stem from an adult with an advanced solid tumor such as melanoma, head and neck, liver or kidney cancer.

The chain joins TRBV5-1 to TRBJ2-5; unclear D gene. V lost 0 bases, J lost 2 bases, and 5 bases lay in between. CDR1 is SGHRS and CDR2 is YFSETQ in the germline V gene. This CDR3 region has 13 residues. The CDR3 is CASSLGNQETQYF. CDR3 nucleotide sequence: TGCGCCAGCAGCTTGGGGAATCAAGAGACCCAGTACTTC.

The chain has TRBV11-2 and TRBJ1-2, with 11 bases aligning to TRBD1. Germline V gives CDR1 SGHAT, CDR2 FQNNGV. The V gene end was trimmed by 4 bases and the J gene end by 3 bases; junction bases not matched to a gene: 4. This CDR3 spans 15 amino acids. Here the CDR3 reads CASSSGTGGDYGYTF. The DNA of the CDR3 is TGTGCCAGCAGCTCCGGGACAGGGGGAGACTATGGCTACACCTTC.

This clone occurred once. The genes are TRBV7-2 and TRBJ2-4; the D is unclear. Germline CDR1 SGHTA, CDR2 FQGNSA. Trimming shortened V by 5 bases and J by 0 bases, and 11 bases separated the two germline ends. The CDR3 covers 15 residues. The CDR3 DNA sequence: TGTGCCAGCAGCCCCGACCGGGTAGCCAAAAACATTCAGTACTTC. It codes for CASSPDRVAKNIQYF.

This clone is medium-sized (0.01 to 0.1%) in the sample. The chain has TRBV7-9 and TRBJ1-1; D not certain. Germline V gene lookup returns CDR1 SEHNR and CDR2 FQNEAQ (reference sequence). The germline V and J ends were trimmed by 1 base and 2 bases, with 20 bases remaining between them. The CDR3 contains 18 residues. CDR3: CASSLGIGPSSTNTEAFF. In DNA, the CDR3 is TGTGCCAGCAGCTTAGGAATCGGACCGAGTTCGACTAACACTGAAGCTTTCTTT.

V usage is TRBV5-1 and J usage is TRBJ1-2; maybe TRBD1 (5 bases). CDR3 length: 14 residues. V gave up 4 bases and J gave up 7 bases, with 17 bases separating them. The V gene's germline CDR1 is SGHRS and CDR2 YFSETQ. Written as DNA, the CDR3 is TGCGCCAGCAGCCTGGATCCGGGGGGAGTTGGCTACACCTTC. Its protein is CASSLDPGGVGYTF.

V gene TRBV5-5 combines with J gene TRBJ2-2; D call uncertain. This CDR3 has 12 residues. V was clipped by 0 bases and J by 8 bases, with 5 bases between them. Germline values: CDR1 SGHKS, CDR2 YYEKEE (reference sequence). The CDR3: CASSLAEGELFF. DNA of the CDR3: TGTGCCAGCAGCTTGGCGGAAGGGGAGCTGTTTTTT.

The J gene is TRBJ1-4, the V gene TRBV5-5, with a weak D call TRBD1 (6 bases). V shed 4 bases and J shed 4 bases, with 14 bases lying between them. The CDR3 spans 15 residues. Germline-derived CDR1 and CDR2 are SGHKS and YYEKEE (reference sequence). As DNA, the CDR3 is TGTGCCAGCAGCCCCTTGGGGACAATTAATGAAAAACTGTTTTTT. As protein: CASSPLGTINEKLFF.

This clone was counted only a few times. V gene TRBV20-1 combines with J gene TRBJ1-4, with TRBD1 identical over 10 bases. From germline, CDR1 is DFQATT and CDR2 SNEGSKA (reference sequence). The CDR3 spans 11 residues. V was pared by 6 bases and J by 12 bases, with 4 bases of the junction left unmatched. The CDR3 loop reads CSARTGGQLFF. CDR3 DNA: TGCAGTGCCAGGACAGGGGGACAACTGTTTTTT.

The rearrangement uses TRBV2 and TRBJ1-2; D is uncertain. CDR3 length: 14 amino acids. Per the germline V gene, CDR1 is SNHLY and CDR2 is FYNNEI. The V end was cut by 6 bases, the J end by 3 bases, with 14 bases between. The CDR3 coding sequence is TGTGCCAGCAGATCGGTCGCCGGGGACTATGGCTACACCTTC. Residues: CASRSVAGDYGYTF.

A single count supports this clone. The rearrangement links TRBV28 to TRBJ1-4; D perhaps matches TRBD1 (5 bases). The V and J ends lost 2 bases and 8 bases respectively, with 21 bases between them. Germline V gives CDR1 MDHEN, CDR2 SYDVKM. This CDR3 is 17 amino acids long. CDR3 nucleotide sequence: TGTGCCAGCAGTTTAGTTAGGTCAGGGCTCGGGAGGGAAAAACTGTTTTTT. It yields the protein CASSLVRSGLGREKLFF.

V gene TRBV18 combines with J gene TRBJ2-7; D might be TRBD1 (6 bases). V was pared by 2 bases and J by 3 bases, with 11 bases between. The length of the CDR3 is 14 residues. Germline CDR1 KGHSH, CDR2 LQKENI. The CDR3 sequence: CASSPATGLYEQYF. As DNA, the CDR3 is TGTGCCAGCTCACCAGCGACAGGCCTCTACGAGCAGTACTTC.

V gene TRBV27 combines with J gene TRBJ2-2, with a weak D call TRBD2 (5 bases). V gave up 6 bases and J gave up 5 bases, with 7 bases separating them. Per the germline V gene, CDR1 is MNHEY and CDR2 is SMNVEV (reference sequence). This CDR3 has 12 residues. The CDR3: CASRGETGELFF. The CDR3 DNA reads TGTGCCAGCAGGGGAGAAACCGGGGAGCTGTTTTTT.

This clone has more than one count but fewer than ten. CDR3 loop: CASSLGPGGNSPLHF. CDR3 bases: TGTGCCAGTAGCCTGGGGCCTGGGGGAAATTCACCCCTCCACTTT. The rearrangement uses TRBV19 and TRBJ1-6, with a weak D call TRBD1 (5 bases). The CDR3 is made up of 15 amino acids. Trimming took 6 bases from V and 7 from J, leaving 16 bases between them. CDR1 and CDR2 from the germline V gene are LNHDA and SQIVND (reference sequence).

J is TRBJ1-5 and V is TRBV10-3; no clear D. The germline V gene encodes CDR1 ENHRY and CDR2 SYGVKD. V gave up 3 bases and J gave up 2 bases, with 14 bases separating them. The CDR3 has 16 amino acids. CDR3 region: CAISDKMSPGNQPQHF. The CDR3 bases are TGTGCCATCAGTGATAAGATGTCGCCGGGCAATCAGCCCCAGCATTTT.

This clone came up a few times. This sequence joins TRBV28 and TRBJ1-1; D not resolved. CDR1 is MDHEN, CDR2 SYDVKM, per germline. The germline V and J ends were trimmed by 4 bases and 3 bases, with 9 bases remaining between them. The CDR3 consists of 13 residues. In DNA form, the CDR3 reads TGTGCCAGCAGTTCGGGTAGACACACTGAAGCTTTCTTT. This translates into CASSSGRHTEAFF. Looking up the rest from reference TRBV28 and TRBJ1-1 gives the full variable domain: DVKVTQSSRYLVKRTGEKVFLECVQDMDHENMFWYRQDPGLGLRLIYFSYDVKMKEKGDIPEGYSVSREKKERFSLILESASTNQTSMYLCASSSGRHTEAFFGQGTRLTVV.

The chain uses TRBV19 and TRBJ2-3; 8 nucleotides line up with TRBD2. Trimming cost V 6 bases and J 5 bases; bases outside gene matches: 16. This CDR3 spans 17 amino acids. Germline CDR1 is LNHDA and CDR2 is SQIVND (reference sequence). This CDR3 is CASSRRTERERRDTQYF. The CDR3 nucleotides read TGTGCCAGTAGCCGACGGACAGAGCGGGAGCGAAGAGATACGCAGTATTTT.

V and J are TRBV7-9 and TRBJ1-4; TRBD1 aligns across 10 bases. CDR3 size: 15 residues. Germline V gene lookup returns CDR1 SEHNR and CDR2 FQNEAQ (reference sequence). The V gene end was trimmed by 5 bases and the J gene end by 8 bases; junction bases not matched to a gene: 8. DNA of the CDR3: TGTGCCAGCAGCGGGCTGACAGGGGGCAACGAAAAACTGTTTTTT. This codes for CASSGLTGGNEKLFF.

The chain joins TRBV6-1 to TRBJ1-5; D is unresolved. Germline values: CDR1 MNHNS, CDR2 SASEGT. The CDR3 runs to 14 residues. V lost 5 bases and J 0 bases, leaving 8 bases between the germline ends. The CDR3: CASSQLASNQPQHF. Here the CDR3 DNA reads TGTGCCAGCAGTCAGTTAGCTAGCAATCAGCCCCAGCATTTT.